This TCR beta chain was identified during a study of T cell responses to AZD1222 COVID-19 vaccine. Findings and caveats of the study: There were mostly white British donors and more females than males, and clonal diversity was possibly underestimated. AZD1222 recipients seropositive at baseline numbered only six or seven. Nearly half of the spike-specific TCRs reportedly recognize variant regions that carry no mutations.

Using immunoSEQ multiplex PCR, the repertoire was profiled, and TCRdb retains in-frame clones only, with some absent. This table holds about 120,000 clones, 75% to 90% found once. The CDR3 has 13 residues. J gave up 2 bases and V 7 bases, and 3 bases lay outside the gene matches. Per germline, CDR1 ENHRY and CDR2 SYGVKD. A word on this clone: Its antigen remains unidentified.

The sequence was collected from an adult who received the AZD1222 COVID-19 vaccine. Sample: peripheral blood, taken 28 days after the second AZD1222 dose. The rearrangement joins TRBV10-3 to TRBJ2-5; 8 bases agree with TRBD1. CDR3: CAITRTGQETQYF. DNA for the CDR3: TGTGCCATCACCAGGACAGGGCAAGAGACCCAGTACTTC.